What follows are 10 T cell receptor beta chains derived from one specimen sequenced in a study of T cells in Graves' hyperthyroidism and ophthalmopathy. Researchers amplified the TCR beta CDR3 regions from RNA transcripts. Using the HTBI primer set, a first-round RT-PCR was run on the TCR CDR3. TCRdb itself ran the multiplex PCR reads through MiXCR, one entry per CDR3 protein. The sample includes under 300,000 distinct CDR3 sequences, about 14% of them seen just once. Sequences were obtained from blood. These receptors all come from a woman under 40 with Graves' hyperthyroidism that later progressed to Graves' ophthalmopathy.

This clonotype was observed many times. The chain uses TRBV29-1 and TRBJ2-7; TRBD1 is a possible D gene (6 bases). Trimming shortened V by 6 bases and J by 3 bases, and 12 bases separated the two germline ends. The CDR3 totals 12 residues. Germline-derived CDR1 and CDR2 are SQVTM and ANQGSEA. CDR3 loop: CSVMADSYEQYF. The CDR3 DNA is TGCAGCGTAATGGCGGACAGCTACGAGCAGTACTTC.

This clonotype appeared once. A clone one base away is much larger, so this may be a read error. The chain couples TRBV6-1 to TRBJ2-7; perhaps TRBD2 as D (7 bases). V was pared by 8 bases and J by 2 bases, with 19 bases between. The CDR3 has 15 amino acids. Germline-derived CDR1 and CDR2 are MNHNS and SASEGT. CDR3 sequence: CASGLGGGPTYEQYF. For the CDR3, the DNA is TGTGCCAGCGGCCTTGGGGGGGGCCCCACCTACGAGCAGTACTTC.

Many counts were recorded for this clonotype. The gene calls are TRBV28 and TRBJ2-5, with TRBD2 as a possible D gene (5 bases). The V end was cut by 6 bases, the J end by 3 bases, with 14 bases between. The germline V gene encodes CDR1 MDHEN and CDR2 SYDVKM. The CDR3 spans 14 residues. CDR3 in amino acids: CASSFPLGEETQYF. CDR3 in DNA: TGTGCCAGCAGCTTCCCTCTGGGAGAAGAGACCCAGTACTTC.

In DNA, the CDR3 is TGCAGCGTTGGGGGCCGGACCCAAGGGGCCAACGTCCTGACTTTC. Amino acid sequence: CSVGGRTQGANVLTF. The chain recombines TRBV29-1 with TRBJ2-6, with D tentatively TRBD1 (5 bases). The CDR3 has 15 residues. The germline CDR1 and CDR2 sequences are SQVTM and ANQGSEA. Trimming took off 4 bases at V and 4 bases at J, with 14 bases between the two ends. Based on the CDR3 plus reference TRBV29-1 and TRBJ2-6, the full variable domain is SAVISQKPSRDICQRGTSLTIQCQVDSQVTMMFWYRQQPGQSLTLIATANQGSEATYESGFVIDKFPISRPNLTFSTLTVSNMSPEDSSIYLCSVGGRTQGANVLTFGAGSRLTVL.

This clonotype has a count of ten or more. V gene TRBV6-4 combines with J gene TRBJ2-2; D gene ambiguous. Germline CDR1 and CDR2: MRHNA and SNTAGT. CDR3 length: 13 amino acids. V lost 3 bases and J lost 3, with 5 bases in between. The CDR3 nucleotides read TGTGCCAGCAGTGAAGGAGACACCGGGGAGCTGTTTTTT. Protein sequence: CASSEGDTGELFF.

The chain links TRBV4-3 to TRBJ2-1; D may be TRBD2 (6 bases). The CDR3 consists of 15 residues. CDR1 is LGHNA, CDR2 YSLEER, per germline. The V gene lost 4 bases and the J gene lost 7 bases, with 17 bases spanning the gap. The CDR3 region is CASSPGGLLGNEQFF. The CDR3 DNA follows: TGCGCCAGCAGCCCCGGGGGACTCCTGGGGAATGAGCAGTTCTTC.

The chain employs TRBV29-1 and TRBJ2-3; D not resolved. Trimming pared 7 bases from V and 4 bases from J, leaving 6 bases between. CDR3 length: 10 amino acids. Germline CDR1 is SQVTM and CDR2 is ANQGSEA. This CDR3 reads CSALADTQYF. CDR3 in DNA: TGCAGCGCTCTAGCAGATACGCAGTATTTT.

This clonotype was picked up many times. The rearrangement uses TRBV11-2 and TRBJ1-3; 9 bases map to TRBD1. Germline CDR1 is SGHAT and CDR2 is FQNNGV. The CDR3 totals 17 residues. Trimming at V came to 1 base and at J to 2 bases, leaving 6 bases not matched to a gene. CDR3 bases: TGTGCCAGCAGCTTAGGGGCACAGGGGGCGCCTGGAAACACCATATATTTT. Translated: CASSLGAQGAPGNTIYF.

This clonotype has a handful of counts. The chain has TRBV20-1 and TRBJ2-2, with no clear D. Trimming removed 7 bases from V and 6 bases from J, with 15 bases in between. This CDR3 has 13 amino acids. Germline V gene data show CDR1 as DFQATT and CDR2 as SNEGSKA (reference sequence). The CDR3 sequence is CSVPRPNAGELFF. The CDR3 coding sequence is TGCAGTGTTCCCCGGCCCAACGCCGGGGAGCTGTTTTTT.

This clonotype appeared many times. The gene calls are TRBV28 and TRBJ2-7, with unresolved D. The CDR3 extends over 14 amino acids. The germline gives CDR1 MDHEN, CDR2 SYDVKM. Trimming stripped 2 bases from V and 5 bases from J, with 13 bases between. CDR3 residues: CASSLPGLSDEQYF. CDR3 DNA sequence: TGTGCCAGCAGTTTACCCGGATTGTCCGACGAGCAGTACTTC.